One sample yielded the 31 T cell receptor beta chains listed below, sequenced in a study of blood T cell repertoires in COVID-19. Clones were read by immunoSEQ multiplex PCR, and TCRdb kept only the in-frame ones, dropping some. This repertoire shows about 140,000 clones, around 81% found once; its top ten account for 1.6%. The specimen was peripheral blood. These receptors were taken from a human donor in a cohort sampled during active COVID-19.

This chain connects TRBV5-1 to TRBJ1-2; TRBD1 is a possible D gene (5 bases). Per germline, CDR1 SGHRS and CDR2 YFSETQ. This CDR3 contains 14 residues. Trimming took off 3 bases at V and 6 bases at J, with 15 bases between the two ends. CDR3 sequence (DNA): TGCGCCAGCAGCTCAGGACGGGGGGGAGATGGCTACACCTTC. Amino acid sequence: CASSSGRGGDGYTF.

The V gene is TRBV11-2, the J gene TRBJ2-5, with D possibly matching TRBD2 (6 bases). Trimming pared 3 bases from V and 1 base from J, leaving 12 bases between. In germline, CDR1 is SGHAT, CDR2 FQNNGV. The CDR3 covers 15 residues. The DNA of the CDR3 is TGTGCCAGCAGCTTCCTAGTCGGGGGCCAAGAGACCCAGTACTTC. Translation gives CASSFLVGGQETQYF. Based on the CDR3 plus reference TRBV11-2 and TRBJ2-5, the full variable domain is EAGVAQSPRYKIIEKRQSVAFWCNPISGHATLYWYQQILGQGPKLLIQFQNNGVVDDSQLPKDRFSAERLKGVDSTLKIQPAKLEDSAVYLCASSFLVGGQETQYFGPGTRLLVL.

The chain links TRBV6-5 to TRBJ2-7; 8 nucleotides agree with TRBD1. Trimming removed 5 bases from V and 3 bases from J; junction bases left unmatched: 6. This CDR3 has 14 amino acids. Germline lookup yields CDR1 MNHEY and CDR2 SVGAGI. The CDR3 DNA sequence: TGTGCCAGCAGTCCCGGGACAGGATACTACGAGCAGTACTTC. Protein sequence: CASSPGTGYYEQYF.

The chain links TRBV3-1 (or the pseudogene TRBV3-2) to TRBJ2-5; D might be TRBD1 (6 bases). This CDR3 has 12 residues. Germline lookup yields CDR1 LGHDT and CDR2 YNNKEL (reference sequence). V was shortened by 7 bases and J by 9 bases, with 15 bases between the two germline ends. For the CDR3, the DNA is TGTGCCAGCACCGACAGGACCGGGGCCCAGTACTTC. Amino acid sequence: CASTDRTGAQYF.

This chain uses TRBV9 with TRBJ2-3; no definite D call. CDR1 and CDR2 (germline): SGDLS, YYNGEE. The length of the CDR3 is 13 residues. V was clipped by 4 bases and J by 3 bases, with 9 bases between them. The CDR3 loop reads CASSPSATDTQYF. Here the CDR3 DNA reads TGTGCCAGCAGCCCGAGTGCAACAGATACGCAGTATTTT.

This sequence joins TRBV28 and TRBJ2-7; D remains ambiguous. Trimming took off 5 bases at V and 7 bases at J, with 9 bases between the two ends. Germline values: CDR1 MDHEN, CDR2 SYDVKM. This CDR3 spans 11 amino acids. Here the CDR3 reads CASSKAWEQYF. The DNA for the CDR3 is TGTGCCAGCAGTAAAGCTTGGGAGCAGTACTTC.

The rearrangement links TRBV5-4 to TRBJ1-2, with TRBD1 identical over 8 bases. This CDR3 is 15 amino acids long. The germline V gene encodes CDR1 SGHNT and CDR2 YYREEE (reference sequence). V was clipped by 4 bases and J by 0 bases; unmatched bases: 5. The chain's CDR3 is CASSRDRPTNYGYTF. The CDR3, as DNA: TGTGCCAGCAGCAGGGACAGGCCTACTAACTATGGCTACACCTTC.

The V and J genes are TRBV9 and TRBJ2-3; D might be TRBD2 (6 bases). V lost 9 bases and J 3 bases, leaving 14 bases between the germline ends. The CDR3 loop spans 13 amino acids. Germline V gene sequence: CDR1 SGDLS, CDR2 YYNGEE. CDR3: CATEIAETDTQYF. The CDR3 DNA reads TGTGCCACCGAAATAGCGGAAACAGATACGCAGTATTTT.

For the CDR3, the DNA is TGCGCCAGCGACCCGGGGGTTGGGGGGGTCAATGAGCAGTTCTTC. This encodes CASDPGVGGVNEQFF. The chain combines TRBV4-1 with TRBJ2-1; TRBD2 agrees at 7 bases. The CDR3 contains 15 residues. In germline, CDR1 is MGHRA, CDR2 YSYEKL. V shed 8 bases, J shed 6 bases, and the junction held 13 bases outside the gene matches.

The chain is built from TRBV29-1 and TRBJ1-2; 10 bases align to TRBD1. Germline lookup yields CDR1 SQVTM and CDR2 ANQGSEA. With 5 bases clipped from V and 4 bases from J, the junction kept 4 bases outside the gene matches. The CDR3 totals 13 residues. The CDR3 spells CSVRQGASYGYTF. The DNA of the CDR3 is TGCAGCGTTCGACAGGGGGCCTCCTATGGCTACACCTTC.

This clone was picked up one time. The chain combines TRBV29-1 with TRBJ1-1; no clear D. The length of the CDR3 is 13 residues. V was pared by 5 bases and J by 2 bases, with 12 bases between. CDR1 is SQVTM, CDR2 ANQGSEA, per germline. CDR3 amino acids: CSVMREPNTEAFF. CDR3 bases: TGCAGCGTTATGAGGGAGCCAAACACTGAAGCTTTCTTT.

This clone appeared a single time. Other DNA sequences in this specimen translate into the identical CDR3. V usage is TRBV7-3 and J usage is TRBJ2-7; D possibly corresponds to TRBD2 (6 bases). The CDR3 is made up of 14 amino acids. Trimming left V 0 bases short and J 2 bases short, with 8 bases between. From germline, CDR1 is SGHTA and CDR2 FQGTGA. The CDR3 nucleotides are TGTGCCAGCAGCTTAACGGGGGGAGCCTACGAGCAGTACTTC. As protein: CASSLTGGAYEQYF.

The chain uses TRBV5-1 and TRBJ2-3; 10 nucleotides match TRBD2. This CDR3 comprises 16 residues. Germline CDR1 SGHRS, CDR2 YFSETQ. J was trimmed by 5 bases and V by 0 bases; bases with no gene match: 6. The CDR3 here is CASSLEIAGGLDTQYF. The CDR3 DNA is TGCGCCAGCAGCTTGGAAATAGCGGGAGGTCTAGATACGCAGTATTTT. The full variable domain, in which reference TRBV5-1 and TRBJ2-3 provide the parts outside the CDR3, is KAGVTQTPRYLIKTRGQQVTLSCSPISGHRSVSWYQQTPGQGLQFLFEYFSETQRNKGNFPGRFSGRQFSNSRSEMNVSTLELGDSALYLCASSLEIAGGLDTQYFGPGTRLTVL.

As DNA, the CDR3 is TGTGCCAGCAGCGGGGGGGGAGCGGGAGGCCATGAGCAGTTCTTC. Protein product: CASSGGGAGGHEQFF. The chain combines TRBV11-2 with TRBJ2-1; 9 nucleotides match TRBD2. Germline V gene lookup returns CDR1 SGHAT and CDR2 FQNNGV. The CDR3 consists of 15 residues. Trimming cost V 5 bases and J 8 bases; bases outside gene matches: 10.

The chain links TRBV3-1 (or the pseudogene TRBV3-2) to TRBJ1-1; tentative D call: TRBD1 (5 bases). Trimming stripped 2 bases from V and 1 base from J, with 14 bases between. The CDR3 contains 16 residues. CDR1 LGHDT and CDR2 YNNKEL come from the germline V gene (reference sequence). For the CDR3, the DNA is TGTGCCAGCAGCCAATTCCCGGGACTCAGGAACACTGAAGCTTTCTTT. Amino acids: CASSQFPGLRNTEAFF.

CDR3: CASHQAGGYTDTQYF. The CDR3 coding sequence is TGTGCCAGCCACCAAGCCGGGGGATACACAGATACGCAGTATTTT. V gene TRBV2 combines with J gene TRBJ2-3; tentative D call: TRBD2 (6 bases). Trimming removed 8 bases at V and 2 bases at J, with 17 bases between. Per germline, CDR1 SNHLY and CDR2 FYNNEI. The CDR3 is 15 amino acids.

In DNA, the CDR3 is TGTGCCAGCAGTTTGTTTCAGGGGAACACTGAAGCTTTCTTT. This codes for CASSLFQGNTEAFF. The rearrangement links TRBV28 to TRBJ1-1; tentatively, D is TRBD1 (5 bases). Trimming removed 3 bases from V and 1 base from J, with 9 bases in between. Germline-derived CDR1 and CDR2 are MDHEN and SYDVKM. This CDR3 region has 14 residues. Variable domain in full (rest from reference TRBV28 and TRBJ1-1): DVKVTQSSRYLVKRTGEKVFLECVQDMDHENMFWYRQDPGLGLRLIYFSYDVKMKEKGDIPEGYSVSREKKERFSLILESASTNQTSMYLCASSLFQGNTEAFFGQGTRLTVV.

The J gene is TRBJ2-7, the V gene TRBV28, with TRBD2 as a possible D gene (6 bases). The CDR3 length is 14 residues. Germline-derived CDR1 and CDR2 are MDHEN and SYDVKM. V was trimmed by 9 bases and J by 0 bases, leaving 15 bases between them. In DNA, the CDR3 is TGTGCCAGTTCGCCAGGCGGGACCTCCTACGAGCAGTACTTC. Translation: CASSPGGTSYEQYF.

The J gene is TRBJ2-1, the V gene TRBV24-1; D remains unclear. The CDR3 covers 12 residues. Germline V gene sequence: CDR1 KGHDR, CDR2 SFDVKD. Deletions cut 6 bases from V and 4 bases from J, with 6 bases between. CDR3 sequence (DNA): TGTGCCACCAGTACTACTTACAATGAGCAGTTCTTC. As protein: CATSTTYNEQFF.

CDR3 loop: CASSPGRRVRTEAFF. CDR3 DNA: TGTGCCAGCAGCCCAGGGCGAAGGGTACGCACTGAAGCTTTCTTT. This chain connects TRBV5-4 to TRBJ1-1, with a tentative D call TRBD1 (5 bases). Germline lookup yields CDR1 SGHNT and CDR2 YYREEE (reference sequence). The V and J ends lost 4 bases and 4 bases respectively, with 17 bases between them. The CDR3 contains 15 residues.

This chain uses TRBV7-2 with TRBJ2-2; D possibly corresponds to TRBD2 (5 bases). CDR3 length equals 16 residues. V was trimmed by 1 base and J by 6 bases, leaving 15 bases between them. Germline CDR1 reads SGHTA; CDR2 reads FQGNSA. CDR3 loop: CASSLEPPGGPGELFF. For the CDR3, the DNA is TGTGCCAGCAGCTTAGAGCCACCCGGAGGTCCCGGGGAGCTGTTTTTT.

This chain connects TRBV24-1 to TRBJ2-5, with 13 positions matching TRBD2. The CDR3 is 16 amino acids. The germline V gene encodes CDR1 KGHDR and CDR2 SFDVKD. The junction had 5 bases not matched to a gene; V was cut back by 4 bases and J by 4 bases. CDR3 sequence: CATSDGTSGITETQYF. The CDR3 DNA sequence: TGTGCCACCAGTGACGGGACTAGCGGGATAACAGAGACCCAGTACTTC.

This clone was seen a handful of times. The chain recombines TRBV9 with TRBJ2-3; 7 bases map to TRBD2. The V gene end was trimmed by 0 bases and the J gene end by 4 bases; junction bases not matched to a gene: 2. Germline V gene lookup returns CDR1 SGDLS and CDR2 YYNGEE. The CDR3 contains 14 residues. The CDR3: CASSVGLAPDTQYF. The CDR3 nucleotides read TGTGCCAGCAGCGTAGGACTAGCTCCAGATACGCAGTATTTT. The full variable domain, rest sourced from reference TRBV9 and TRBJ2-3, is DSGVTQTPKHLITATGQRVTLRCSPRSGDLSVYWYQQSLDQGLQFLIQYYNGEERAKGNILERFSAQQFPDLHSELNLSSLELGDSALYFCASSVGLAPDTQYFGPGTRLTVL.

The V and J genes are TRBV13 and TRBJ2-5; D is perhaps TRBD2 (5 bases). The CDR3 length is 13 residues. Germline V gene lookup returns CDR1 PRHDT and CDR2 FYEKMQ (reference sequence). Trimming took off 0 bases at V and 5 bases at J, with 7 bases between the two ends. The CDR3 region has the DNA TGTGCCAGCAGCTTAGGACTAGGCGAGACCCAGTACTTC. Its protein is CASSLGLGETQYF.

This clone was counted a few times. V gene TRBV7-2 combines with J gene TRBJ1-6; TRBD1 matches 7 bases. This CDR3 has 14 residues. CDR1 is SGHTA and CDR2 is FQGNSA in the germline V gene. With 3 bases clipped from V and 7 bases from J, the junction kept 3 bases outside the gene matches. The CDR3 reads CASSLGQPNSPLHF. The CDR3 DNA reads TGTGCCAGCAGCTTGGGACAGCCAAATTCACCCCTCCACTTT. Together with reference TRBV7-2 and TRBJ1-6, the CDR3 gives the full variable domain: GAGVSQSPSNKVTEKGKDVELRCDPISGHTALYWYRQSLGQGLEFLIYFQGNSAPDKSGLPSDRFSAERTGGSVSTLTIQRTQQEDSAVYLCASSLGQPNSPLHFGNGTRLTVT.

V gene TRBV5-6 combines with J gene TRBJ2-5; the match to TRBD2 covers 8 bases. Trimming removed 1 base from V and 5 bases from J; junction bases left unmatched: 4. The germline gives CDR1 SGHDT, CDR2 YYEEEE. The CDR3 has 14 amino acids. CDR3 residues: CASSLSASGETQYF. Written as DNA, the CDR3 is TGTGCCAGCAGCTTGTCCGCTAGCGGGGAGACCCAGTACTTC.

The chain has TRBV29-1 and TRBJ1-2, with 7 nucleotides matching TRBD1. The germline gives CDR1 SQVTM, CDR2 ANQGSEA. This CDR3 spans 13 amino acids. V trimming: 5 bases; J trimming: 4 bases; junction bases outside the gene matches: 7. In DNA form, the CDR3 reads TGCAGCGTTTCGGGACAGCCAGCCTATGGCTACACCTTC. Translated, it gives CSVSGQPAYGYTF.

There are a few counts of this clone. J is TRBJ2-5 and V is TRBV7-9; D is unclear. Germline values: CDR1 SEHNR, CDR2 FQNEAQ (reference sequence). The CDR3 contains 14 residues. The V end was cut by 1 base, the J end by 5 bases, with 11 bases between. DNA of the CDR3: TGTGCCAGCAGCTTAGGAGTTTCCCGGGAGACCCAGTACTTC. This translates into CASSLGVSRETQYF. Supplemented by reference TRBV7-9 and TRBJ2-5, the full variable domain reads DTGVSQNPRHKITKRGQNVTFRCDPISEHNRLYWYRQTLGQGPEFLTYFQNEAQLEKSRLLSDRFSAERPKGSFSTLEIQRTEQGDSAMYLCASSLGVSRETQYFGPGTRLLVL.

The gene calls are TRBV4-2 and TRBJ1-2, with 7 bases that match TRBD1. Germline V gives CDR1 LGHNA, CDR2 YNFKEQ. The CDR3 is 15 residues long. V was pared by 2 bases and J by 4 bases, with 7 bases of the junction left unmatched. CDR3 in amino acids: CASSQRPTGTYGYTF. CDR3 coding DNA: TGTGCCAGCAGCCAACGCCCGACAGGGACCTATGGCTACACCTTC.

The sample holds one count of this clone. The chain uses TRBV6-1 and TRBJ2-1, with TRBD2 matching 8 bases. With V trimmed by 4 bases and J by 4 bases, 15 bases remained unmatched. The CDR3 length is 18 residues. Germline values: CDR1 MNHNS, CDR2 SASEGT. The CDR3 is CASSGPTGGLAGYNEQFF. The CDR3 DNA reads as TGTGCCAGCAGTGGCCCAACTGGGGGGCTAGCGGGTTACAATGAGCAGTTCTTC.

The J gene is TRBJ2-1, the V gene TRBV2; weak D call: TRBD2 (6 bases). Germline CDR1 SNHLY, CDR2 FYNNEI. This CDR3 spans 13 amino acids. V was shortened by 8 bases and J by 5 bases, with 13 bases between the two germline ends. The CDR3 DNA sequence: TGTGCCAGCCAGGCGGGATCTAACAATGAGCAGTTCTTC. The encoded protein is CASQAGSNNEQFF.